The 14 T cell receptor beta chains presented below share a single source sample, sequenced in a study of blood T cell repertoires in COVID-19. The assay was immunoSEQ multiplex PCR, and TCRdb's table has in-frame clones only and misses some. Of some 54,000 clones listed, about four fifths are singletons. Sequencing input: peripheral blood. All receptors derive from a woman aged 55-75 years with acute or convalescent COVID-19.

The V gene is TRBV5-1, the J gene TRBJ2-5; TRBD2 matches 8 bases. The CDR3 spans 15 residues. J was trimmed by 4 bases and V by 0 bases; bases with no gene match: 5. Per the germline V gene, CDR1 is SGHRS and CDR2 is YFSETQ. Here the CDR3 reads CASSLDGRAGETQYF. Written as DNA, the CDR3 is TGCGCCAGCAGCTTGGACGGGAGGGCCGGAGAGACCCAGTACTTC. Filled out from reference TRBV5-1 and TRBJ2-5, the complete variable domain reads KAGVTQTPRYLIKTRGQQVTLSCSPISGHRSVSWYQQTPGQGLQFLFEYFSETQRNKGNFPGRFSGRQFSNSRSEMNVSTLELGDSALYLCASSLDGRAGETQYFGPGTRLLVL.

This chain links TRBV5-1 with TRBJ1-2; D is possibly TRBD1 (6 bases). This CDR3 has 13 residues. V was clipped by 1 base and J by 8 bases, with 12 bases between them. The germline V gene has CDR1 SGHRS and CDR2 YFSETQ. CDR3 DNA sequence: TGCGCCAGCAGCTTGAACAGGGTAGAGGGCTACACCTTC. It translates to CASSLNRVEGYTF. The full variable domain, completed using reference TRBV5-1 and TRBJ1-2, is KAGVTQTPRYLIKTRGQQVTLSCSPISGHRSVSWYQQTPGQGLQFLFEYFSETQRNKGNFPGRFSGRQFSNSRSEMNVSTLELGDSALYLCASSLNRVEGYTFGSGTRLTVV.

In DNA form, the CDR3 reads TGCAGCGTTGAACGGACAGGGCAGGGTGGCTACACCTTC. This encodes CSVERTGQGGYTF. The J gene is TRBJ1-2, the V gene TRBV29-1, with 8 bases lining up with TRBD1. With 2 bases clipped from V and 7 bases from J, the junction kept 6 bases outside the gene matches. This CDR3 has 13 amino acids. Germline CDR1 SQVTM, CDR2 ANQGSEA.

V usage is TRBV7-2 and J usage is TRBJ1-4; 10 bases match TRBD1. Germline V gives CDR1 SGHTA, CDR2 FQGNSA. The CDR3 covers 18 residues. The trim removed 5 bases at V and 0 bases at J, leaving 9 bases unmatched. As DNA, the CDR3 is TGTGCCAGCAGCCTGAGACAGGGGGCGCTTTCAACTAATGAAAAACTGTTTTTT. This codes for CASSLRQGALSTNEKLFF.

The chain joins TRBV6-5 to TRBJ1-1; D uncertain. With 6 bases removed from V and 5 bases from J, the gap between germline ends came to 19 bases. In germline, CDR1 is MNHEY, CDR2 SVGAGI. The CDR3 is made up of 15 amino acids. CDR3 sequence: CASRIYDRDGTEAFF. CDR3 in DNA: TGTGCCAGCAGGATATATGACCGGGATGGTACTGAAGCTTTCTTT.

The V gene is TRBV7-2, the J gene TRBJ1-2; no clear D. Trimming removed 4 bases from V and 7 bases from J, with 13 bases in between. Germline V CDR1 and CDR2: SGHTA, FQGNSA. The CDR3 sequence is 13 residues long. The CDR3 region has the DNA TGTGCCAGCAGCTCAGGCGGGTTCGGTGGCTACACCTTC. Residues: CASSSGGFGGYTF.

The chain carries TRBV9 and TRBJ1-4; 8 nucleotides align to TRBD1. Germline V CDR1 and CDR2: SGDLS, YYNGEE. This CDR3 is 15 amino acids long. Trimming took 1 base from V and 4 from J; bases not matched to a gene: 3. Here the CDR3 reads CASSVRTGSNEKLFF. The CDR3 coding sequence is TGTGCCAGCAGCGTAAGGACAGGGAGTAATGAAAAACTGTTTTTT.

The chain combines TRBV19 with TRBJ2-1; 8 bases align to TRBD2. Germline CDR1 reads LNHDA; CDR2 reads SQIVND (reference sequence). After removal of 6 bases from V and 8 bases from J, the junction contained 18 bases not matched to a gene. The CDR3 covers 17 residues. DNA of the CDR3: TGTGCCAGTAGCCCCTTTTTCGGGGGGGCCCCGGTGTATGAGCAGTTCTTC. The encoded protein is CASSPFFGGAPVYEQFF.

This chain links TRBV19 with TRBJ2-7, with 10 positions matching TRBD2. This CDR3 is built from 14 residues. The germline V gene encodes CDR1 LNHDA and CDR2 SQIVND (reference sequence). The trim removed 4 bases at V and 4 bases at J, leaving 4 bases unmatched. CDR3 DNA sequence: TGTGCCAGTAGTACTAGCGGGAGATCTTACGAGCAGTACTTC. Its protein is CASSTSGRSYEQYF.

A few counts support this clone. The V gene is TRBV3-1 (or the pseudogene TRBV3-2), the J gene TRBJ2-7; TRBD1 matches 8 bases. The CDR3 is made up of 14 amino acids. From germline, CDR1 is LGHDT and CDR2 YNNKEL (reference sequence). Trimming cost V 1 base and J 7 bases; bases outside gene matches: 6. Written as DNA, the CDR3 is TGTGCCAGCAGCCAAGTTGCAGGGGGCGGGGAGCAGTACTTC. Its protein is CASSQVAGGGEQYF.

The rearrangement links TRBV18 to TRBJ1-5; D is uncertain. The germline V gene has CDR1 KGHSH and CDR2 LQKENI. This CDR3 contains 15 residues. V lost 6 bases, J lost 1 base, and 13 bases lay in between. The CDR3: CASSPGDGSNQPQHF. CDR3 nucleotides: TGTGCCAGCTCCCCGGGAGATGGAAGCAATCAGCCCCAGCATTTT.

This chain connects TRBV5-1 to TRBJ1-2, with D uncertain. V lost 0 bases and J 0 bases, leaving 9 bases between the germline ends. This CDR3 region has 15 residues. Germline CDR1 is SGHRS and CDR2 is YFSETQ. The CDR3 bases are TGCGCCAGCAGCTTGGGACTCGGTTCTAACTATGGCTACACCTTC. Its translation: CASSLGLGSNYGYTF.

This clone was found once. The gene calls are TRBV21-1 and TRBJ1-1; the DNA was not compared with TRBD1, the D call given in the table. TRBV21-1 is marked as a pseudogene. The CDR3 runs 12 residues. CDR3 sequence reads: CASSDAQGEAFF. The DNA of the CDR3 is TGTGCCAGCAGCGATGCTCAGGGGGAAGCTTTCTTT.

The genes are TRBV6-5 and TRBJ1-5; a possible D gene is TRBD1 (6 bases). The CDR3 spans 14 residues. CDR1 is MNHEY, CDR2 SVGAGI, per germline. V lost 6 bases, J lost 0 bases, and 9 bases lay in between. The CDR3 region is CASSGDTSNQPQHF. CDR3 DNA: TGTGCCAGCAGCGGGGACACTAGCAATCAGCCCCAGCATTTT.